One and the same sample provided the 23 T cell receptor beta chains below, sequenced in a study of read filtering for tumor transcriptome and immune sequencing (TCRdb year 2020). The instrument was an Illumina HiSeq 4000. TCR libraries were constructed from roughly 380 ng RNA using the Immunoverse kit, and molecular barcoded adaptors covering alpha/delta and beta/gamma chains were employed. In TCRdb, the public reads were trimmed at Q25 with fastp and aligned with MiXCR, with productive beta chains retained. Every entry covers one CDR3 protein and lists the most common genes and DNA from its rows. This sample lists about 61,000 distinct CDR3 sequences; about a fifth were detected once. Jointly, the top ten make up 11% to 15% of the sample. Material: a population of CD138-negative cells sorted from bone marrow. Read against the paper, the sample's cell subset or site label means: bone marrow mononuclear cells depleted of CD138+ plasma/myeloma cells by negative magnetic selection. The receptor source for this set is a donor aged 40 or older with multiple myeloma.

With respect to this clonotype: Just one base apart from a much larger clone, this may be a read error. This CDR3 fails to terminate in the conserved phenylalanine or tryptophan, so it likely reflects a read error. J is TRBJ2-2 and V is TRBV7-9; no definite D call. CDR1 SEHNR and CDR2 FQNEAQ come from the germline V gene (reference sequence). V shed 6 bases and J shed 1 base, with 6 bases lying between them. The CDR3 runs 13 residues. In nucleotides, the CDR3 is TGTGCCAGCAGGTCCAGGAACACCGGGGAGCTGTTTTCT. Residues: CASRSRNTGELFS.

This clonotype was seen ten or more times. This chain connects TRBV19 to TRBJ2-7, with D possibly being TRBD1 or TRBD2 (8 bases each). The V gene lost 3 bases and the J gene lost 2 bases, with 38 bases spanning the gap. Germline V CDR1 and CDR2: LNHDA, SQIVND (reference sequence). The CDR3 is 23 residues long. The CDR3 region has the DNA TGTGCCAGTAGTATCGGGGGTCGATACCGGGACAGGCGAGATGCGGGGGGTCCCTACGAGCAGTACTTC. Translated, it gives CASSIGGRYRDRRDAGGPYEQYF.

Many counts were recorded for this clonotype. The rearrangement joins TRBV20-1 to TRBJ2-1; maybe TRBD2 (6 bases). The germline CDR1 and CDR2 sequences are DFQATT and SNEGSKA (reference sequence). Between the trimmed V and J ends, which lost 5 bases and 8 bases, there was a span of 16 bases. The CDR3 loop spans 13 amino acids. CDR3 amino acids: CSAEAGGGDEQFF. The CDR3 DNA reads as TGCAGTGCTGAGGCAGGAGGAGGGGATGAGCAGTTCTTC.

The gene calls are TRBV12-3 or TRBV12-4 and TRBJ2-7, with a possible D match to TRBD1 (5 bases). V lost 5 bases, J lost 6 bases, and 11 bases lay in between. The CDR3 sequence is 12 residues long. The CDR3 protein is CASSDIGAEQYF. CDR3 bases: TGTGCCAGCAGTGACATAGGGGCCGAGCAGTACTTC.

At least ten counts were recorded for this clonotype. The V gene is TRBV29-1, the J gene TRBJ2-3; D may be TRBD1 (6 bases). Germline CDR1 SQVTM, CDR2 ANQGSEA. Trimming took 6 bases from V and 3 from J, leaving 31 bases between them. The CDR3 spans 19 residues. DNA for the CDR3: TGCAGCGTCCACATGGACAGAAGGACCCAAAGGCTCCGGACAGATACGCAGTATTTT. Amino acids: CSVHMDRRTQRLRTDTQYF.

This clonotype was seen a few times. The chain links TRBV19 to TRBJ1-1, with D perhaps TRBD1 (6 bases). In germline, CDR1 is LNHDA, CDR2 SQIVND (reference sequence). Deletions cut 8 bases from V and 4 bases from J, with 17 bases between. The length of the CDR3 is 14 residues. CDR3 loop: CASEREQGSTEAFF. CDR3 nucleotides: TGTGCCAGTGAACGTGAGCAGGGGAGCACTGAAGCTTTCTTT.

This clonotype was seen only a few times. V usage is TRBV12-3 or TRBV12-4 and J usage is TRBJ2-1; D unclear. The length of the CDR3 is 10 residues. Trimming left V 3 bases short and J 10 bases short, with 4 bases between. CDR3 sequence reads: CASSFGEQFF. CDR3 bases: TGTGCCAGCAGTTTTGGAGAGCAGTTCTTC.

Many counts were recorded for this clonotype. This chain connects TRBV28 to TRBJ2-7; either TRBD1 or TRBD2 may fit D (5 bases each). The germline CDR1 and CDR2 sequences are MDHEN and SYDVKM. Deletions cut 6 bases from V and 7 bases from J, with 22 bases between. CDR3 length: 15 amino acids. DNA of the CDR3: TGTGCCAGCAGCCCCCCACCTCAGGGTTCGGGGGAGCAGTACTTC. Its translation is CASSPPPQGSGEQYF.

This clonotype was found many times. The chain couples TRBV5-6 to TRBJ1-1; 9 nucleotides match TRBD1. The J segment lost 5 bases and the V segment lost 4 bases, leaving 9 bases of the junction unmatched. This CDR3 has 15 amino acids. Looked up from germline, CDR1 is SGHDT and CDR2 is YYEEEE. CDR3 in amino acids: CASSPGDREYTEAFF. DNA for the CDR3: TGTGCCAGCAGCCCAGGGGACAGGGAATATACTGAAGCTTTCTTT.

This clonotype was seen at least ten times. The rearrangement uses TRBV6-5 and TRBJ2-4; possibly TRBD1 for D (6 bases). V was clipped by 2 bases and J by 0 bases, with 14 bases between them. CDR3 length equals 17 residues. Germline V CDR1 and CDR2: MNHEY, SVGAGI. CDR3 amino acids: CASSYGWGQGAKNIQYF. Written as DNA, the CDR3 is TGTGCCAGCAGTTACGGGTGGGGGCAAGGAGCCAAAAACATTCAGTACTTC.

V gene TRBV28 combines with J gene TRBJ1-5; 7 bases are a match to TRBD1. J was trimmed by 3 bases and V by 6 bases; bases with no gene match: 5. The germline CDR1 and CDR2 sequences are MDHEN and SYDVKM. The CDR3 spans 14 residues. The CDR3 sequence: CASRVGQVNQPQHF. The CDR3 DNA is TGTGCCAGCAGGGTCGGACAGGTCAATCAGCCCCAGCATTTT.

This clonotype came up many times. The CDR3, as DNA: TGTGCCAGCAGCTTAGCTGGGGGGGCAGAGACCCAGTACTTC. Amino acids: CASSLAGGAETQYF. The chain has TRBV7-9 and TRBJ2-5, with D maybe TRBD2 (7 bases). CDR1 SEHNR and CDR2 FQNEAQ come from the germline V gene (reference sequence). V was trimmed by 0 bases and J by 4 bases, leaving 9 bases between them. This CDR3 is built from 14 residues. Using reference TRBV7-9 and TRBJ2-5 for the parts outside the CDR3, the full variable domain is DTGVSQNPRHKITKRGQNVTFRCDPISEHNRLYWYRQTLGQGPEFLTYFQNEAQLEKSRLLSDRFSAERPKGSFSTLEIQRTEQGDSAMYLCASSLAGGAETQYFGPGTRLLVL.

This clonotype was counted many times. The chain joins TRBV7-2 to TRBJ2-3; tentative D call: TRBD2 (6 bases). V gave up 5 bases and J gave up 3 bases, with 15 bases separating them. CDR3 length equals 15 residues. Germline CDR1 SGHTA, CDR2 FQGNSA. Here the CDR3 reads CASSPQEGKTDTQYF. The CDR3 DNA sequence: TGTGCCAGCAGCCCCCAGGAGGGGAAGACAGATACGCAGTATTTT.

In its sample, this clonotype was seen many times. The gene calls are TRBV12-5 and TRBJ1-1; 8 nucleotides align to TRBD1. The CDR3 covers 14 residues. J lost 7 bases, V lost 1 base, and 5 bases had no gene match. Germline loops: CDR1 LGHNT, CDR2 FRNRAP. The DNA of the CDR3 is TGTGCTAGTGGTTTGGCAGGGGGCGCGGTTGAAGCTTTCTTT. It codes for CASGLAGGAVEAFF.

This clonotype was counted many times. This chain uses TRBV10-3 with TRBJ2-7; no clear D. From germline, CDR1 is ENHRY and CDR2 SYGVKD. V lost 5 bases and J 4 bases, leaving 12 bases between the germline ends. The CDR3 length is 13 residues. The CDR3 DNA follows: TGTGCCATCAGTAGCACTGGGAATTACGAGCAGTACTTC. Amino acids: CAISSTGNYEQYF.

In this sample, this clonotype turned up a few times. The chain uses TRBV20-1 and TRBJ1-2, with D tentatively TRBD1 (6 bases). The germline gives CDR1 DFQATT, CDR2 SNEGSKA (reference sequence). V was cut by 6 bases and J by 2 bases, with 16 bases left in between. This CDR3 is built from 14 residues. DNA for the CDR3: TGCAGTGCCGAGACCGCCCAGGGGAACTATGGCTACACCTTC. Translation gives CSAETAQGNYGYTF.

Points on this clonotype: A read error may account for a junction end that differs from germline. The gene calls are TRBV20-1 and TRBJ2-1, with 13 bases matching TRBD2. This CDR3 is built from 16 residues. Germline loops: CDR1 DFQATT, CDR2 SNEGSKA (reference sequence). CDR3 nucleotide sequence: TGCAGTGCCCCGGTCCCCTCGGGACTAGCGGGAAATGAGCGGTTCTTC. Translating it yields CSAPVPSGLAGNERFF.

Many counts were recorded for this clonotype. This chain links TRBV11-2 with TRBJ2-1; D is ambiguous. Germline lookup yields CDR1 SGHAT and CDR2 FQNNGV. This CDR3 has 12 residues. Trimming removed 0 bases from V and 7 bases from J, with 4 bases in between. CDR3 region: CASSLDFNEQFF. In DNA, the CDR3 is TGTGCCAGCAGCTTAGATTTTAATGAGCAGTTCTTC.

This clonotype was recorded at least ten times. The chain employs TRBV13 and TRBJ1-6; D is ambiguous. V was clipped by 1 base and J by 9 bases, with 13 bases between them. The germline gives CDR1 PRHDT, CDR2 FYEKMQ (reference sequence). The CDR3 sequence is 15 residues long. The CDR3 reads CASSLAGGGSSPLHF. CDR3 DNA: TGTGCCAGCAGCTTAGCCGGAGGCGGGAGTTCACCCCTCCACTTT. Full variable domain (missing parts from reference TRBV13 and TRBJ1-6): AAGVIQSPRHLIKEKRETATLKCYPIPRHDTVYWYQQGPGQDPQFLISFYEKMQSDKGSIPDRFSAQQFSDYHSELNMSSLELGDSALYFCASSLAGGGSSPLHFGNGTRLTVT.

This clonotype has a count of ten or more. The CDR3 sequence is CSVRLGTGELFF. CDR3 bases: TGCAGCGTTCGGTTGGGAACCGGGGAGCTGTTTTTT. The rearrangement links TRBV29-1 to TRBJ2-2; D unresolved. CDR3 length equals 12 residues. Germline lookup yields CDR1 SQVTM and CDR2 ANQGSEA. Trimming took 5 bases from V and 5 from J, leaving 9 bases between them.

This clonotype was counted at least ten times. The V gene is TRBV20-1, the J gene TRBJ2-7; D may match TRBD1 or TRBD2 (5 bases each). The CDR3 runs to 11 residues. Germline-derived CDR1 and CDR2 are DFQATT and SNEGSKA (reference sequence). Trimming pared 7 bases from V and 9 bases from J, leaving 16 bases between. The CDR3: CSGDRGVLQYF. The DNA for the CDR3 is TGCAGTGGGGACCGCGGTGTATTGCAGTACTTC.

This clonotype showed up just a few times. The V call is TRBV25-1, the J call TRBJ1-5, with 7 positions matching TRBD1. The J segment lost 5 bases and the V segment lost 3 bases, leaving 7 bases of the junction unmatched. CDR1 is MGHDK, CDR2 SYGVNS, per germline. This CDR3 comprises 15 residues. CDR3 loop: CASSDRETGYQPQHF. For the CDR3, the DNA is TGTGCCAGCAGTGACCGTGAGACAGGGTATCAGCCCCAGCATTTT. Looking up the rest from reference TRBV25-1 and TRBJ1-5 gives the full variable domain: EADIYQTPRYLVIGTGKKITLECSQTMGHDKMYWYQQDPGMELHLIHYSYGVNSTEKGDLSSESTVSRIRTEHFPLTLESARPSHTSQYLCASSDRETGYQPQHFGDGTRLSIL.

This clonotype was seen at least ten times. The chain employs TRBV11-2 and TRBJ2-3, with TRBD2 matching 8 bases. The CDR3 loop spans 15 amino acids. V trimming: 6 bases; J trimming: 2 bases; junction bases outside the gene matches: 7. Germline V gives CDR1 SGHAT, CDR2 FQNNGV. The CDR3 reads CASSMRGAVTDTQYF. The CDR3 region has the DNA TGTGCCAGCAGTATGCGGGGGGCGGTCACAGATACGCAGTATTTT.